This is a list of T cell receptor beta chains from one sample in a study of response to subunit inactivated influenza vaccine. Using its own MiXCR run on the RT-PCR reads, TCRdb lists one record per CDR3 protein. The sample yields approximately 500,000 distinct CDR3 sequences, 20% to 25% seen once. Another study also made use of these data, one on T cells expressing NK-cell markers.

Source: CD4+ T cells sorted from PBMCs, taken 11 to 12 days after vaccination. Receptors originate from a man aged 45 to 65 who received an inactivated influenza vaccine. CDR3s include the opening cysteine and the closing phenylalanine or tryptophan. Each record gives: CDR3 length, V gene, clone size, D gene, J gene, CDR3 DNA, CDR3 protein. D genes are given only for firm matches. Size tells how often a clone was seen (once, few, many) or the class of an expanded clone, and some rows leave it out.

>15|TRBV6-2/TRBV6-3|few|TRBD1|TRBJ2-3
TGTGCCAGCACCCCAAGACAGGGCTACACAGATACGCAGTATTTT
CASTPRQGYTDTQYF
>15|TRBV12-3/TRBV12-4|few|.|TRBJ2-3
TGTGCCAGCAGCTCATCCACCGGAGGGGGTAAGATGCAGTATTTT
CASSSSTGGGKMQYF
>15|TRBV5-1|.|.|TRBJ1-4
TGCGCCAGCAGCGACCAGGGGAGGGCTAATGAAAAACTGGTTTTT
CASSDQGRANEKLVF
>16|TRBV18|few|TRBD1|TRBJ2-5
TGTGCCAGCTCACGATCGACAGGGATCAAAGGGGAGACCCAGTACTTC
CASSRSTGIKGETQYF
>15|TRBV6-4|.|.|TRBJ2-7
TGTGCCAGCAGTGACCTTAGGCTACGGACTGACGAGCAGTACTTC
CASSDLRLRTDEQYF
>13|TRBV29-1|.|.|TRBJ1-4
TGCAGCGTTGCGCGGCAATTTAATGAAAAACTGTTTTTT
CSVARQFNEKLFF
>18|TRBV6-1|.|.|TRBJ1-5
TGTGCCAGCAGTGAAGGGTTAACGGTTCAGGGGTGGGCTCAGCCCCAGCATTTT
CASSEGLTVQGWAQPQHF
>14|TRBV6-1|.|TRBD2|TRBJ2-2
TGTGCCAGCAGCCTTTCAGCGGGGACCGGGGAGCTGTTTTTT
CASSLSAGTGELFF
>19|TRBV6-7|many|TRBD2|TRBJ2-1
TGTGCCAGCAGTTACTCGACAAAGGGGAGCGGGAGTGGAGGCAATGAGCAGTTCTTC
CASSYSTKGSGSGGNEQFF
>12|TRBV20-1|few|.|TRBJ1-2
TGCAGTGCACGGGGCTCGAACTATGGCTACACCTTC
CSARGSNYGYTF
>16|TRBV5-5|many|.|TRBJ2-3
TGTGCCAGCAGTCCCCCGGGTCGGAGGAGCACAGATACGCAGTATTTT
CASSPPGRRSTDTQYF
>18|TRBV12-3/TRBV12-4|.|TRBD2|TRBJ2-1
TGTGCCAGCAGTCGAATGGTAGCTAGCGGGAGGTTATTCAATGAGCAGTTCTTC
CASSRMVASGRLFNEQFF
>14|TRBV15|.|.|TRBJ2-4
TGTGCCACCAGCAGCGGGGGTGGCGAAAACATTCAGTACTTC
CATSSGGGENIQYF
>14|TRBV20-1|.|.|TRBJ2-1
TGCAGTGCTAGAACGGGGAACGCCTACAATGAGCAGTTCTTC
CSARTGNAYNEQFF
>13|TRBV20-1|.|TRBD2|TRBJ2-7
TGCAGTGCTAGGAATGGCGGGAGTTACGAGCAGTACTTC
CSARNGGSYEQYF
>12|TRBV2|few|.|TRBJ1-2
TGTGCCAGCAGTGAAGAGGGAGATGGCTACACCTTC
CASSEEGDGYTF
>17|TRBV7-2|.|TRBD2|TRBJ2-3
TGTGCCAGCAGTACACTAGCGGGGTTCACTAGCACAGATACGCAGTATTTT
CASSTLAGFTSTDTQYF
>13|TRBV7-2|.|.|TRBJ1-2
TGTGCCAGCAGCACCGGCGGCACGTTGGGCTACACCTTC
CASSTGGTLGYTF
>14|TRBV5-1|many|TRBD2|TRBJ2-7
TGCGCCAGCAGCTTGGCTAGCGGGGCCTACGAGCAGTACTTC
CASSLASGAYEQYF
>13|TRBV7-2|few|.|TRBJ2-7
TGTGCCAGCAGCCGAGGGGAGGCCTACGAGCAGTACTTC
CASSRGEAYEQYF
>14|TRBV12-3/TRBV12-4|few|.|TRBJ1-6
TGTGCCAGCAGTACTACGACAGAATACTCACCCCTCCACTTT
CASSTTTEYSPLHF
>14|TRBV7-3|few|.|TRBJ2-1
TGTGCCAGCAGCTTAGAAGACCGTGACGATGAGCAGTTCTTC
CASSLEDRDDEQFF
>14|TRBV28|few|.|TRBJ2-7
TGTGCCAGCACCGGCCTATTCGGCTACTACGAGCAGTACTTC
CASTGLFGYYEQYF
>13|TRBV28|few|.|TRBJ2-7
TGTGCCAGCACCACGCCTAGTATCTACGAGCAGTACTTC
CASTTPSIYEQYF
>15|TRBV18|.|TRBD2|TRBJ2-3
TGTGCCAGCTCACAGGCAGCGGGAGGGCCTTATACGCAGTATTTT
CASSQAAGGPYTQYF
>14|TRBV11-2|few|.|TRBJ2-7
TGTGCCAGCAGCTTAAGGAGTACCTCCTACGAGCAGTACTTC
CASSLRSTSYEQYF
>13|TRBV15|.|.|TRBJ2-3
TGTGCCACCAGCAGAGATTGGGCAGATACGCAGTATTTT
CATSRDWADTQYF